These 28 T cell receptor beta chains share one sample of origin, sequenced in a study of blood T cells in healthy people across ages. Using a J-beta primer mix together with a sample-barcoded 5' primer, a second PCR was run for about 6 to 12 cycles. TCRdb passed the 5' RACE reads through MiXCR, listing each CDR3 protein once. The sample has 1.6 million or so distinct CDR3 sequences; about 31% are singletons. The sequenced material came from blood. The source of these receptors is a woman in her twenties or thirties in good health.

The CDR3 DNA sequence: TGTGCCAGCAGCGTAATTAGCGGAGTCCAAGAGACCCAGTACTTC. Translated, it gives CASSVISGVQETQYF. This chain uses TRBV9 with TRBJ2-5; the D gene is possibly TRBD2 (6 bases). This CDR3 spans 15 amino acids. V gave up 1 base and J gave up 1 base, with 11 bases separating them. CDR1 is SGDLS and CDR2 is YYNGEE in the germline V gene.

In its sample, this clonotype was seen a few times. The J gene is TRBJ2-1, the V gene TRBV24-1; D is unresolved. V lost 5 bases to trimming and J lost 4 bases, with 5 bases between them. Germline CDR1 and CDR2: KGHDR and SFDVKD. The CDR3 has 12 residues. The CDR3 here is CATSGQYNEQFF. In DNA form, the CDR3 reads TGTGCCACCAGTGGGCAGTACAATGAGCAGTTCTTC.

This CDR3 reads CASSENHLWDRDGYTF. CDR3 nucleotides: TGTGCCAGCTCAGAAAACCACTTATGGGACAGGGATGGCTACACCTTC. The chain recombines TRBV18 with TRBJ1-2; 9 positions agree with TRBD1. Germline values: CDR1 KGHSH, CDR2 LQKENI. The V segment lost 5 bases and the J segment 6 bases; nucleotides outside the gene matches: 13. CDR3 length: 16 amino acids.

For this clonotype: Compared with germline, one end of the junction differs, possibly owing to a read error. The chain links TRBV5-1 to TRBJ2-5, with 7 positions matching TRBD1. Germline CDR1 is SGHRS and CDR2 is YFSETQ. This CDR3 has 15 residues. CDR3 region: CANSSSPTGKETQYF. The CDR3 bases are TGCGCCAACAGCTCGTCCCCGACAGGGAAAGAGACCCAGTACTTC.

This clonotype was seen only a few times. CDR3: CSVRDRSNYGYTF. For the CDR3, the DNA is TGCAGCGTTCGTGACCGTTCTAACTATGGCTACACCTTC. The V and J genes are TRBV29-1 and TRBJ1-2; D is uncertain. Germline CDR1 is SQVTM and CDR2 is ANQGSEA. V dropped 5 bases and J dropped 0 bases, with 10 bases sitting between them. The CDR3 consists of 13 residues.

The chain combines TRBV20-1 with TRBJ1-2, with 11 bases aligning to TRBD1. The germline V gene encodes CDR1 DFQATT and CDR2 SNEGSKA (reference sequence). V dropped 3 bases and J dropped 5; count of bases not matched to a gene: 17. The CDR3 has 18 amino acids. Here the CDR3 DNA reads TGCAGTGCTAGGTTTCAGGACAGGGGGCCTCGGGGAGGATATGGCTACACCTTC. Residues: CSARFQDRGPRGGYGYTF.

Note on this clonotype: A read error may be the cause here, since a much bigger clone is one base away. The chain recombines TRBV29-1 with TRBJ2-1; 7 bases are a match to TRBD1. Germline CDR1 reads SQVTM; CDR2 reads ANQGSEA. V lost 4 bases and J lost 13; bases outside the gene matches: 16. The CDR3 covers 14 residues. The CDR3, as DNA: TGCAGCGTTGGCCACAGGGGTTCCCAAGAGACCCAGTTCTTC. It codes for CSVGHRGSQETQFF.

CDR3 in DNA: TGTGCCAGCAGTGTGTCCTCCCTCGGGGGCCGTATCTATGGCTACACCTTC. Protein product: CASSVSSLGGRIYGYTF. V is TRBV27 and J is TRBJ1-2; a possible D gene is TRBD1 (6 bases). This CDR3 region has 17 residues. Germline CDR1 and CDR2: MNHEY and SMNVEV (reference sequence). V gave up 5 bases and J gave up 4 bases, with 23 bases separating them.

With respect to this clonotype: A much larger clone sits a single nucleotide away, making a read error possible. The chain links TRBV7-8 to TRBJ2-5; a possible D gene is TRBD1 (5 bases). CDR1 is SGHVS, CDR2 FQNEAQ, per germline. This CDR3 has 14 residues. CDR3 region: CDSSLGFGASRQYF. The CDR3 nucleotides read TGTGACAGCAGCTTAGGGTTTGGGGCATCGAGGCAGTACTTC.

This rearrangement joins TRBV28 to TRBJ2-7, with 8 bases identical to TRBD2. The CDR3 loop spans 16 amino acids. V lost 7 bases to trimming and J lost 4 bases; unmatched junction nucleotides: 15. Per germline, CDR1 MDHEN and CDR2 SYDVKM. CDR3 sequence reads: CASIPIAGSGTYEQYF. CDR3 coding DNA: TGTGCCAGCATCCCCATAGCGGGATCCGGAACGTACGAGCAGTACTTC. Combining the CDR3 with reference TRBV28 and TRBJ2-7 gives the whole variable domain DVKVTQSSRYLVKRTGEKVFLECVQDMDHENMFWYRQDPGLGLRLIYFSYDVKMKEKGDIPEGYSVSREKKERFSLILESASTNQTSMYLCASIPIAGSGTYEQYFGPGTRLTVT.

Concerning this clonotype: Germline and junction disagree at one end, which may indicate a read error. The genes are TRBV7-2 and TRBJ2-1; 8 nucleotides line up with TRBD2. This CDR3 spans 15 amino acids. CDR1 SGHTA and CDR2 FQGNSA come from the germline V gene. CDR3 sequence (DNA): TGTGTCAGCAGCTTGTCTCAGCGGGAGTTTGATGAGCAGTTCTTC. Amino acid sequence: CVSSLSQREFDEQFF.

The chain joins TRBV11-2 to TRBJ2-3; D could derive from TRBD1 or TRBD2 (5 bases each). The CDR3 runs 17 residues. Trimming left V 4 bases short and J 1 base short, with 18 bases between. Germline V gene sequence: CDR1 SGHAT, CDR2 FQNNGV. The CDR3 spells CASSSGTGVIGTDTQYF. The CDR3 DNA is TGTGCCAGCAGCTCAGGGACCGGGGTAATTGGCACAGATACGCAGTATTTT.

CDR3 nucleotide sequence: TGCGCCAGCAGCCCGAGGGGTCGGCTTACAGGGGGCACTGAAGCTTTCTTT. Protein: CASSPRGRLTGGTEAFF. The rearrangement joins TRBV5-1 to TRBJ1-1, with 8 bases lining up with TRBD1. Germline V gene data show CDR1 as SGHRS and CDR2 as YFSETQ. The CDR3 has 17 amino acids. V was clipped by 4 bases and J by 4 bases; unmatched bases: 15.

This clonotype was detected once. The chain couples TRBV27 to TRBJ1-5; 7 bases are shared with TRBD1. V gave up 6 bases and J gave up 6 bases; unmatched junction bases: 5. Germline V gene data show CDR1 as MNHEY and CDR2 as SMNVEV (reference sequence). The CDR3 contains 13 residues. The CDR3 region has the DNA TGTGCCAGCAGCAGAGACAGGGTTCAGCCCCAGCATTTT. Encoded protein: CASSRDRVQPQHF.

As for this clonotype: The junction departs from the called germline gene at one end, perhaps through a read error. V gene TRBV12-3 or TRBV12-4 combines with J gene TRBJ2-5; D may be TRBD1 or TRBD2 (5 bases each). The closer fit of TRBJ2-7 to the DNA end suggests the J call may be wrong. The CDR3 extends over 14 amino acids. CDR3 bases: TGTGCCGGCAGAAAAGGGACGGAATCCTACGAGCAGTACTTC. Residues: CAGRKGTESYEQYF.

The chain couples TRBV20-1 to TRBJ1-1; no clear D. Germline V gene lookup returns CDR1 DFQATT and CDR2 SNEGSKA (reference sequence). V lost 3 bases, J lost 5 bases, and 13 bases lay in between. CDR3 length equals 13 residues. The CDR3 coding sequence is TGCAGTGCTAGTGGGAGGGTTGGAACTGAAGCTTTCTTT. Protein product: CSASGRVGTEAFF.

This chain links TRBV6-5 with TRBJ1-5, with D unclear. CDR1 MNHEY and CDR2 SVGAGI come from the germline V gene. Trimming shortened V by 8 bases and J by 9 bases, and 14 bases separated the two germline ends. The CDR3 has 12 residues. In DNA, the CDR3 is TGTGCCAGCGGGGAGGGCGGTGGGCCCCAGCATTTT. Translating it yields CASGEGGGPQHF.

As for this clonotype: The CDR3 end shows no conserved phenylalanine or tryptophan, and so a read error is likely. The chain uses TRBV6-2 or TRBV6-3 and TRBJ2-1; D is unclear. V was trimmed by 4 bases and J by 10 bases, leaving 8 bases between them. The CDR3 is 11 residues long. Germline V CDR1 and CDR2: MNHEY, SVGEGT. The DNA for the CDR3 is TGTGCCAGCAGTTCCAGACGGGAGCAGTTCGTC. Amino acids: CASSSRREQFV.

J is TRBJ1-1 and V is TRBV7-3; D is possibly TRBD1 (6 bases). Trimming took 5 bases from V and 3 from J, leaving 10 bases between them. Germline assignment: CDR1 SGHTA and CDR2 FQGTGA. This CDR3 has 13 residues. The CDR3 reads CASSRDTYTEAFF. For the CDR3, the DNA is TGTGCCAGCAGCCGGGACACCTACACTGAAGCTTTCTTT.

This clonotype was counted a few times. The V gene is TRBV12-3 or TRBV12-4, the J gene TRBJ2-7; 7 nucleotides agree with TRBD2. Losses at the gene ends were 6 bases for V and 3 bases for J; bases not matched to a gene: 14. This CDR3 comprises 16 residues. The CDR3 bases are TGTGCCAGCAGCCTGTCTCCGCGGGAGTTAGTCTACGAGCAGTACTTC. Its protein product is CASSLSPRELVYEQYF.

Regarding this clonotype: One end of the junction fails to match germline, which may point to a read error. This chain connects TRBV4-1 to TRBJ2-3; D is possibly TRBD2 (6 bases). Germline V gene data show CDR1 as MGHRA and CDR2 as YSYEKL. The CDR3 has 16 amino acids. The DNA for the CDR3 is TGCGCCAGCAGCCCCAATTACGGAGGGAGCACAGATGCGCAGTATTTT. This encodes CASSPNYGGSTDAQYF.

This clonotype was recorded only once. One end of the junction does not line up with germline, which may come from a read error. The chain is built from TRBV6-2 or TRBV6-3 and TRBJ2-3; D is perhaps TRBD1 (5 bases). The CDR3 totals 15 residues. Germline CDR1 is MNHEY and CDR2 is SVGEGT. In nucleotides, the CDR3 is TGTGCCAGCAGTCTGATACAAGGGGTTGGAGATATGCAGTATTTT. Encoded protein: CASSLIQGVGDMQYF.

The V call is TRBV29-1, the J call TRBJ1-1; D unresolved. V lost 7 bases to trimming and J lost 3 bases, with 15 bases between them. CDR1 is SQVTM and CDR2 is ANQGSEA in the germline V gene. There are 13 residues in the CDR3. Here the CDR3 reads CSAARASDTEAFF. The CDR3 bases are TGCAGCGCCGCCCGGGCAAGCGACACTGAAGCTTTCTTT.

The chain has TRBV5-5 and TRBJ2-7; the D gene could be TRBD1 or TRBD2 (5 bases each). CDR3 length equals 14 residues. Germline-derived CDR1 and CDR2 are SGHKS and YYEKEE (reference sequence). V was pared by 2 bases and J by 6 bases, with 15 bases between. This CDR3 reads CASSLASFGGEQYF. The CDR3 region has the DNA TGTGCCAGCAGCTTAGCTAGCTTTGGGGGCGAGCAGTACTTC.

This clonotype was counted once. This chain links TRBV18 with TRBJ2-5; D may be TRBD1 (6 bases). Looked up from germline, CDR1 is KGHSH and CDR2 is LQKENI. The V end lost 1 base, the J end lost 1 base, and 13 bases lay between the germline ends. This CDR3 comprises 16 residues. The CDR3, as DNA: TGTGCCAGCTCACCACAGTCCAGACAGGCCCAAGAGACCCAGTACTTC. It translates to CASSPQSRQAQETQYF.

This clonotype was seen at least ten times. The rearrangement uses TRBV20-1 and TRBJ2-1; TRBD2 matches at 9 bases. The germline gives CDR1 DFQATT, CDR2 SNEGSKA (reference sequence). Unmatched junction bases numbered 17, after V lost 3 bases and J lost 8 bases. This CDR3 has 17 residues. CDR3 residues: CSASAFGVSGSSDEQFF. CDR3 DNA: TGCAGTGCTAGTGCGTTCGGAGTTAGCGGGAGTTCTGATGAGCAGTTCTTC.

This clonotype was seen a few times. V and J are TRBV19 and TRBJ1-4, with D uncertain. This CDR3 contains 13 residues. With 9 bases removed from V and 5 bases from J, the gap between germline ends came to 13 bases. Germline assignment: CDR1 LNHDA and CDR2 SQIVND (reference sequence). In DNA, the CDR3 is TGTGCCAGCCCCCTTGGGCAGAATGAAAAACTGTTTTTT. It is translated as CASPLGQNEKLFF.

Points on this clonotype: The germline gene is not matched at one end of the junction; a read error may be the cause. V is TRBV20-1 and J is TRBJ2-5; D is unresolved. The CDR3 loop spans 11 amino acids. CDR1 DFQATT and CDR2 SNEGSKA come from the germline V gene (reference sequence). CDR3 sequence: CRAIVQETQYF. The CDR3, as DNA: TGCAGGGCTATTGTTCAAGAGACCCAGTACTTC.